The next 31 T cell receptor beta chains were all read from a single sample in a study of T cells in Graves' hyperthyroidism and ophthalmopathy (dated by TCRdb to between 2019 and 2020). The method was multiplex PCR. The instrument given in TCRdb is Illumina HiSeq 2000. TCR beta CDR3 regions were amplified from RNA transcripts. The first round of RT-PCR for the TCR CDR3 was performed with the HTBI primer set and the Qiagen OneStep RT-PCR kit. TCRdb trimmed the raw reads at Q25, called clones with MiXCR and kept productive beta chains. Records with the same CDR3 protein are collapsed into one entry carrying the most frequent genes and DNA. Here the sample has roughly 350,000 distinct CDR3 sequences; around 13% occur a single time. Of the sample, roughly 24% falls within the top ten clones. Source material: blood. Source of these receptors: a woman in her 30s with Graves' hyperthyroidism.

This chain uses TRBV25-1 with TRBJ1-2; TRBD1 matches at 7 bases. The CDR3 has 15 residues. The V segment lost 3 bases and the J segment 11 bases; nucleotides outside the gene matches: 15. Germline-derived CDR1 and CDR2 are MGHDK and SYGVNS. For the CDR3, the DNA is TGTGCCAGCAGTGACTCGGACAGGCCTCTATGGAGATACACCTTC. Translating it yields CASSDSDRPLWRYTF.

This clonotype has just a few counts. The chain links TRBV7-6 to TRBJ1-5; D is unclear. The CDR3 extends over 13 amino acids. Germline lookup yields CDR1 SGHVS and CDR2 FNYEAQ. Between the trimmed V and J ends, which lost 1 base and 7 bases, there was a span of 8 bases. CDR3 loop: CASSLVAGQPQHF. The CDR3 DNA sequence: TGTGCCAGCAGCTTAGTCGCAGGACAGCCCCAGCATTTT.

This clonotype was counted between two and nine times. In DNA, the CDR3 is TGCAGCGTTGATGGACTGCGTCTTCAAGATACGCAGTATTTT. Protein sequence: CSVDGLRLQDTQYF. The chain has TRBV20-1 and TRBJ2-3; tentative D call: TRBD2 (5 bases). The length of the CDR3 is 14 residues. The germline V gene encodes CDR1 DFQATT and CDR2 SNEGSKA (reference sequence).

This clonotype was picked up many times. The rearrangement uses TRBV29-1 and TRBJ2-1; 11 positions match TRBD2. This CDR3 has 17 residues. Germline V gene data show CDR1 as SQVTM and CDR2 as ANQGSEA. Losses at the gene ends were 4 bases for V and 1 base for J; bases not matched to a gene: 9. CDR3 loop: CSVVLASGRQSYNEQFF. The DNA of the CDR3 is TGCAGCGTTGTTCTGGCTAGCGGGAGGCAATCCTACAATGAGCAGTTCTTC.

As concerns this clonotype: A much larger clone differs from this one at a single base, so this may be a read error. CDR3 in amino acids: CTSSFKYGQPMNTEAFF. Written as DNA, the CDR3 is TGTACCAGCAGTTTTAAATATGGACAGCCGATGAACACTGAAGCTTTCTTT. The V gene is TRBV28, the J gene TRBJ1-1, with a tentative D call TRBD1 (6 bases). CDR3 length equals 17 residues. Germline values: CDR1 MDHEN, CDR2 SYDVKM.

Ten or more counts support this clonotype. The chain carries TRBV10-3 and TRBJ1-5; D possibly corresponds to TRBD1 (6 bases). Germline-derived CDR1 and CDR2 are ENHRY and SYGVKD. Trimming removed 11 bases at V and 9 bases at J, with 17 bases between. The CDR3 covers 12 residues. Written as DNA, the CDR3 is TGTGCCCTGGAAGGGGGGCAGAGGCCCCAGCATTTT. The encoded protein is CALEGGQRPQHF.

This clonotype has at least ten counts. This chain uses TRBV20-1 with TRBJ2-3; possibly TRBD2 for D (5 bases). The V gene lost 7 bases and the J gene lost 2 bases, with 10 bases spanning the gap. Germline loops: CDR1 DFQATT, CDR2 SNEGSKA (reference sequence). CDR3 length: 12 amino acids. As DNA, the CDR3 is TGCAGTGTGCAGCGGCCCACAGATACGCAGTATTTT. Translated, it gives CSVQRPTDTQYF.

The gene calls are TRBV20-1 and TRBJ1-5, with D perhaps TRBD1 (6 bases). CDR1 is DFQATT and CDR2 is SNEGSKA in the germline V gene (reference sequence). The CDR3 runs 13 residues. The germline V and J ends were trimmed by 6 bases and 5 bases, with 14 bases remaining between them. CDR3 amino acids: CSAERGSDQPQHF. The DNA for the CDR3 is TGCAGTGCCGAAAGGGGGTCGGATCAGCCCCAGCATTTT.

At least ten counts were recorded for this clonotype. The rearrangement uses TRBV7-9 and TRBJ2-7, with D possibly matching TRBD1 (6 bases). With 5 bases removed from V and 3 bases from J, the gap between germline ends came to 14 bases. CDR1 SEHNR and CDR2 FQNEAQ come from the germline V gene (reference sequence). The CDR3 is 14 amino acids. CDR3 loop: CASSPQGIGYEQYF. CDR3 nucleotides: TGTGCCAGCAGCCCCCAGGGGATCGGCTACGAGCAGTACTTC.

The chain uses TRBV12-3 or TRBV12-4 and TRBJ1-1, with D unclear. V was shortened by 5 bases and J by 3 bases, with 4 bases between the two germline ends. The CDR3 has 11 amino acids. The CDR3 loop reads CASSGYTEAFF. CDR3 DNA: TGTGCCAGCAGTGGGTACACTGAAGCTTTCTTT.

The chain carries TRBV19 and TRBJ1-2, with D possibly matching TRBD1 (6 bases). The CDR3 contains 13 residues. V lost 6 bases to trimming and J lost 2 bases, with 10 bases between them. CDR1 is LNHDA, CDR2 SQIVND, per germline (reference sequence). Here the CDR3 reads CASSSQGNYGYTF. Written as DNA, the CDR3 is TGTGCCAGTAGCTCACAGGGAAACTATGGCTACACCTTC.

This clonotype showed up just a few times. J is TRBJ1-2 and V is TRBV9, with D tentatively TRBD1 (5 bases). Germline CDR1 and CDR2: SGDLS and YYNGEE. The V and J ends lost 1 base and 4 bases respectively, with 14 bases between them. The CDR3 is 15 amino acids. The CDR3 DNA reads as TGTGCCAGCAGCGTATCTGAGGGGTCGGGCTATGGCTACACCTTC. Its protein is CASSVSEGSGYGYTF.

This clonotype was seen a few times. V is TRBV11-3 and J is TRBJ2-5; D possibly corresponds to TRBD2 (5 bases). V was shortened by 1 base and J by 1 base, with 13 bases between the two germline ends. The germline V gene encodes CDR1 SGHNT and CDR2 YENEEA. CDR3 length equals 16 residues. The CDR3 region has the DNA TGTGCCAGCAGCTTAGGGACGGGATCGGGCCAAGAGACCCAGTACTTC. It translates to CASSLGTGSGQETQYF.

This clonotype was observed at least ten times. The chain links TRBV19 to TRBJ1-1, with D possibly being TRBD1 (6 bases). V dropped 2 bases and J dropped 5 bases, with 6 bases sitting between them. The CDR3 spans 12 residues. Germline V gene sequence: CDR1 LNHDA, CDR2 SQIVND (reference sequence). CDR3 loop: CASSITGTEAFF. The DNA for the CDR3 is TGTGCCAGTAGTATAACAGGGACTGAAGCTTTCTTT.

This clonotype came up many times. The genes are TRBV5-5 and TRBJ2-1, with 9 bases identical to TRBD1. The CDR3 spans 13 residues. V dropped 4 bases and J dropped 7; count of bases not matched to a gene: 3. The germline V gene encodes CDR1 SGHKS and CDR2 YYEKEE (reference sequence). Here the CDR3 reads CASSRDRANEQFF. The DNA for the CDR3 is TGTGCCAGCAGCCGGGACAGGGCGAATGAGCAGTTCTTC.

CDR3 amino acids: CAWGDSGEQYF. CDR3 in DNA: TGTGCCTGGGGGGATTCTGGGGAGCAGTACTTC. The genes are TRBV30 and TRBJ2-7; D remains unclear. Germline CDR1 and CDR2: GTSNPN and SVGIG (reference sequence). V was clipped by 5 bases and J by 7 bases, with 12 bases between them. The CDR3 has 11 residues.

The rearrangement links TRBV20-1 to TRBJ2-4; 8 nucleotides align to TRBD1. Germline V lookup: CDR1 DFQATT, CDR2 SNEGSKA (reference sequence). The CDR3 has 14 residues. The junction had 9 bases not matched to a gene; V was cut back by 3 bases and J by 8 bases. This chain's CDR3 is CSASPRTGWDIQYF. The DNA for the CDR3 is TGCAGTGCTAGCCCCAGGACAGGGTGGGACATTCAGTACTTC.

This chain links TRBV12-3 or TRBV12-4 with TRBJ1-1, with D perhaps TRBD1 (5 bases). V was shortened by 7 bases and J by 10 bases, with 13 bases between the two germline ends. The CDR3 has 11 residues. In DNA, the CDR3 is TGTGCCAGCATAACTGGGGGTACAGCTTTCTTT. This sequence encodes CASITGGTAFF.

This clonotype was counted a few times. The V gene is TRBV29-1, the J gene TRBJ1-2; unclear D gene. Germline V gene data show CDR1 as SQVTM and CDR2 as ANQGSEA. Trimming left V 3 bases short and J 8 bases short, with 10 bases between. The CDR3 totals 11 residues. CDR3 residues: CSVEKRYGYTF. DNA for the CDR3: TGCAGCGTTGAGAAGAGATACGGCTACACCTTC.

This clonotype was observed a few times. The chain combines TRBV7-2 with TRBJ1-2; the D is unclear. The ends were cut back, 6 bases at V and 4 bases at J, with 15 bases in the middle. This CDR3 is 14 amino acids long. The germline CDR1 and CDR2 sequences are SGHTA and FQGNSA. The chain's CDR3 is CASRPPEDGYGYTF. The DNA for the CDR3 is TGTGCCAGCAGGCCTCCCGAAGACGGCTATGGCTACACCTTC.

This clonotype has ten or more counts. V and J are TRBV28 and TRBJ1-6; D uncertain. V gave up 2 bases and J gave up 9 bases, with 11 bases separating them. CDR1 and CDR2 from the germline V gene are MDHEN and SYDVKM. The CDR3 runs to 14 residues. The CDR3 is CASSLSRQFSPLHF. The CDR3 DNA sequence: TGTGCCAGCAGTTTAAGTCGGCAGTTTTCACCCCTCCACTTT.

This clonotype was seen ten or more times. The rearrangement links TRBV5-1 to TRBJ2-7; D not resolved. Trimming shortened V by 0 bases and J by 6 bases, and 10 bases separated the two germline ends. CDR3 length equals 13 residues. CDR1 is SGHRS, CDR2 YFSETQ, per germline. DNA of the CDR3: TGCGCCAGCAGCTTGGCCTGGTTAAGCGAGCAGTACTTC. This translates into CASSLAWLSEQYF.

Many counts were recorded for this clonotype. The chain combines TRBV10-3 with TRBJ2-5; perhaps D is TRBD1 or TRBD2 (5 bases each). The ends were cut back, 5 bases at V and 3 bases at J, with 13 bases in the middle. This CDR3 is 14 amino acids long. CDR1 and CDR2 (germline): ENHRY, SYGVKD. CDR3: CAISPGTVKETQYF. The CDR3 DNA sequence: TGTGCCATCAGTCCCGGGACGGTGAAAGAGACCCAGTACTTC.

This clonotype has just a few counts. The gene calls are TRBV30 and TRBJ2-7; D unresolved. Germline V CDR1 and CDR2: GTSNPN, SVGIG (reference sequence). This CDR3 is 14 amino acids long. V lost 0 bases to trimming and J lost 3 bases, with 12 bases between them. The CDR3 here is CAWSVGAFGYEQYF. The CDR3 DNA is TGTGCCTGGAGTGTCGGCGCCTTTGGCTACGAGCAGTACTTC.

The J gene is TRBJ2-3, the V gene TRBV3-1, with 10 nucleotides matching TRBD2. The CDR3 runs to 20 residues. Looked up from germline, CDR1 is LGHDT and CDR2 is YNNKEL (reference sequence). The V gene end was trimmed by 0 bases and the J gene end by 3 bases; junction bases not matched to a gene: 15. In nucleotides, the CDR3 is TGTGCCAGCAGCCAAGATCTTGGCCAGTTCGTGACTAGCGGGACAGATACGCAGTATTTT. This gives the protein CASSQDLGQFVTSGTDTQYF.

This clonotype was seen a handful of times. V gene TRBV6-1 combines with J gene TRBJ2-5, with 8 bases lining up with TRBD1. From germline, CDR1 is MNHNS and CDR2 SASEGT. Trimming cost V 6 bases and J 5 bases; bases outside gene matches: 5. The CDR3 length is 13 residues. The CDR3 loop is CASRSTGGETQYF. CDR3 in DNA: TGTGCCAGCAGGTCAACAGGGGGGGAGACCCAGTACTTC.

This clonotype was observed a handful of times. CDR3 DNA: TGTGCCAGCAGCACCGGGACTCATACCTACGAGCAGTACTTC. As protein: CASSTGTHTYEQYF. This rearrangement joins TRBV7-9 to TRBJ2-7; a possible D gene is TRBD2 (6 bases). This CDR3 spans 14 amino acids. The ends were cut back, 5 bases at V and 2 bases at J, with 13 bases in the middle. Looked up from germline, CDR1 is SEHNR and CDR2 is FQNEAQ (reference sequence).

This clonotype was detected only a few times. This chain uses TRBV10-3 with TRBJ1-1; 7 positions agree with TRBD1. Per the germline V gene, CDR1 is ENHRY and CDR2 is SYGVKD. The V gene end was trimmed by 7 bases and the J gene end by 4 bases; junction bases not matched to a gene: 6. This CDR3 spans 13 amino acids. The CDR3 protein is CAITGGTSTEAFF. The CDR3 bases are TGTGCCATCACAGGGGGGACATCCACTGAAGCTTTCTTT.

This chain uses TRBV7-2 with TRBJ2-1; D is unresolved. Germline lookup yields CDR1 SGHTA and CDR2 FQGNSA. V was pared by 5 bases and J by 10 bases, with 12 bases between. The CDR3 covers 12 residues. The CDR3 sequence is CASSPGPREQFF. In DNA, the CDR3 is TGTGCCAGCAGCCCGGGCCCCCGGGAGCAGTTCTTC.

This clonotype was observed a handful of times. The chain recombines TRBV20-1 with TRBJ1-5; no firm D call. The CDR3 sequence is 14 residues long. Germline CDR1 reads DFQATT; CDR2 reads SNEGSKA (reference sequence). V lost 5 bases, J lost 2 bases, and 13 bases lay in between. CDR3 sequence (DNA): TGCAGTGCTTCCTTCCTTGGGGGCAATCAGCCCCAGCATTTT. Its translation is CSASFLGGNQPQHF.

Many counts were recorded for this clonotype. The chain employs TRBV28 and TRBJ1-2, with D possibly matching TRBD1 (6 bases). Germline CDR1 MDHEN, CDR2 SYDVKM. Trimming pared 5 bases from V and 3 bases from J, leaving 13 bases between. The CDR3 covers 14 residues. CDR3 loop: CASSRAGGYYGYTF. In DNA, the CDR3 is TGTGCCAGCAGTCGCGCGGGGGGCTACTATGGCTACACCTTC.